This T cell receptor beta chain originates from a study of beta chain features in type 1 diabetes. Sequencing targeted expressed TCRB transcripts, as all isolated RNA had been reverse transcribed. Clones were sequenced by immunoSEQ multiplex PCR, and TCRdb holds only the in-frame ones, with some missing. Of approximately 340,000 clones detected, more than 13% appear once; the ten largest clones hold more than 0.015%. The CDR3 spans 14 residues. Trimming removed 5 bases from V and 4 bases from J; junction bases left unmatched: 1. Germline V gene lookup returns CDR1 MDHEN and CDR2 SYDVKM. The TCR comes from a young woman in good health. Sequenced: naive CD4+ T cells from blood. The rearrangement links TRBV28 to TRBJ2-3, with 12 bases that match TRBD2. The CDR3 sequence: CASSLAGGADTQYF. CDR3 DNA: TGTGCCAGCAGTCTAGCGGGAGGGGCAGATACGCAGTATTTT.